The present entry profiles one T cell receptor beta chain with its context. Trimming cost V 5 bases and J 0 bases, with 15 bases left between them. Germline assignment: CDR1 MGHRA and CDR2 YSYEKL. This CDR3 region has 16 residues. The sample belongs to a study of control samples from healthy donors and cancer patients. Sequenced by immunoSEQ multiplex PCR; TCRdb stores in-frame clones only, minus some. The sample includes about 92,000 clones, around 80% seen only once; the top ten take around 9.1%. The receptor was derived from a woman aged 55-69 years in good health. The sample consisted of blood. The chain couples TRBV4-1 to TRBJ2-3; no firm D call. The CDR3 DNA follows: TGCGCCAGCAGCACACAACAGCGTTCTAGCACAGATACGCAGTATTTT. Protein: CASSTQQRSSTDTQYF.